This T cell receptor (beta chain) was captured in a study of CD4 T cells in relation to SARS-CoV-2 and coronaviruses. The overall study: The negative reference was HIV-1 Nef peptide pool or peptide-free culture.

Unexposed donor CD4+ T cells date from about 2011-2018, before the COVID-19 pandemic. Isolation of CD4+ T cells took place after less than 11 days in culture. Of note for this clone: Its matching antigen is unknown.

This table comes from immunoSEQ multiplex PCR, and its TCRdb copy is limited to in-frame clones, with some not included. The sample has about 20,000 clones, roughly 79% seen once. The TCR sequence derives from a human donor in good health. The sample taken for sequencing was CD4+ T cells from PBMCs, cultured in vitro.

CDR3 loop: CAITEGFQLSYGYTF. As DNA, the CDR3 is TGTGCCATCACCGAGGGATTCCAACTCTCCTATGGCTACACCTTC. The gene calls are TRBV10-3 and TRBJ1-2; D is ambiguous. Germline V lookup: CDR1 ENHRY, CDR2 SYGVKD. CDR3 length: 15 amino acids. The V and J ends lost 7 bases and 4 bases respectively, with 19 bases between them.